The subject of this entry is one T cell receptor beta chain. Sequence at one end of the junction differs from germline and may be a read error. This sample is drawn from a study of tumor-infiltrating lymphocytes in oesophageal squamous cell carcinoma. TCRdb itself ran the PCR reads through MiXCR, one entry per CDR3 protein. This sample yields just over 15,000 distinct CDR3 sequences, of which about 50% are seen a single time; over 15% belongs to the top ten. Sequenced sample: esophageal tumor tissue. The sequence was collected from a male donor with esophageal squamous cell carcinoma.

CDR3: CASSSGLAGGVF. The CDR3 nucleotides are TGTGCCAGCAGTTCCGGACTAGCGGGAGGAGTCTTC. The chain links TRBV12-3 or TRBV12-4 to TRBJ2-3; 14 nucleotides match TRBD2. The CDR3 loop spans 12 amino acids.